This T cell receptor (beta chain) was documented in a study of blood T cells in healthy people across ages (dated by TCRdb to 2013 to 2016). About the full investigation: In model experiments, roughly one uniquely barcoded TCR beta cDNA molecule per two T cells was captured by template switching. To track age-related changes in TCR beta repertoire diversity, the study relied on deep sequencing normalized with unique cDNA molecular identifiers. Four age groups were formed from the donors: young (average around 15 years), middle-aged (approximately 41), aged (more than 55) and long-lived (about 80). To avoid experimental bias, donors of different ages were spread randomly across the sequencing lanes. Using the same blood draw, the study looked at two additional independent replicas of 1 million unique cDNA reads for two donors, one aged 18 to 30 and the other aged 80 or older. What the work shows at the level of the full study, not this receptor alone: The CMV infection status of donors was not known, potentially confounding age-related changes in expanded clonotypes. As age increased, observed TCR beta diversity per million T cells dropped in a roughly linear way, and a significant reduction was already evident by age 40. Compared with the aged group, more naive CD4+ T cells, fewer expanded clones and increased TCR diversity were shown by the long-lived group, suggesting age selection. There was a strong correlation between observed TCR beta diversity and the percentage of naive T cells measured by flow cytometry. Estimates of total diversity based on one million sequenced T cells were considered lower bounds and underestimates. Because profiling used bulk unsorted PBMCs, naive and antigen-experienced compartments could not be compared conclusively.

The roughly 38 donors, aged about 6 to 100 years, were systemically healthy Caucasian individuals from Russia. Each donor gave about 9.7 milliliters of peripheral blood, drawn into EDTA-treated Vacutainer tubes. Ficoll-Paque density-gradient centrifugation was used to isolate PBMCs, with at least 7 million per sample. Total RNA was extracted from PBMCs with Trizol reagent, with at least 5 micrograms obtained per sample. Naive CD45RAhigh/CD27high T cell percentages were measured by flow cytometry on a PBMC aliquot from every donor. V is reduced by 2 bases and J by 7 bases, leaving a spacing of 18 bases between them. The germline V gene (reference sequence) gives CDR1 as LNHDA and CDR2 as SQIVND. The CDR3 runs 15 amino acids, cysteine and phenylalanine included. Only the CDR3 part of the read is kept: 45 bases, read in frame from the first base. Comment on this clonotype: Its antigen target is currently unknown. Qualities for individual bases were not recorded, and no much larger clone is one base off.

The library was built by means of 5' RACE. TCRdb records Illumina HiSeq 2500 as the sequencer. A second PCR of about 6 to 11 cycles was run with a J-beta primer mix and a sample-barcoded 5' primer. A unique molecular identifier was introduced onto each TCR beta cDNA molecule by a template-switch 5' adaptor carrying 12 random nucleotides. Each sample yielded at least 3 million CDR3-containing paired-end reads. The Mint cDNA synthesis kit, primed by a TRBC-specific oligonucleotide, was used to synthesize first-strand cDNA from all RNA. After uracil-DNA glycosylase treatment, a first 18-cycle PCR used universal primers M1SS and BC2_uni_R on all cDNA. The authors' analysis ran thus. Normalization of each sample was performed by random selection of 1 million high-quality reads, each carrying a distinct molecular identifier. Reads sharing molecular identifiers were discarded rather than binned into consensus sequences. MiTCR, set to a Q25 quality threshold and the strictest error-elimination algorithm, was used for CDR3 identification, clonotype clustering and error correction. A nonparametric unseen species model with Euler transformation was used to estimate lower-bound total TCR beta diversity. TCRdb redid the processing of the public reads, applying fastp at Q25 and MiXCR, and retained in-frame beta chains. Entries that share a CDR3 protein sequence are merged under the most common genes and DNA. TCRdb's processing, not the authors' own work, is the source of the V and J calls. A total of roughly 1,500,000 distinct CDR3 sequences appear in this sample, roughly 40% of them only once. The ten biggest clones cover 6.5% to 10% of the sample.

The sample consisted of blood. The sequence links TRBV19 to TRBJ2-7, with a weak D call of TRBD2 (6 bases match). The sequence derives from a woman younger than 30 in good health. In nucleotide form, the sequence is TGTGCCAGTAGTATAACGGGACTTACCGCCAATGAGCAGTACTTC. It encodes CASSITGLTANEQYF. When the CDR3 is completed using the reference TRBV19 and TRBJ2-7 genes on either side, the full variable domain is DGGITQSPKYLFRKEGQNVTLSCEQNLNHDAMYWYRQDPGQGLRLIYYSQIVNDFQKGDIAEGYSVSREKKESFPLTVTSAQKNPTAFYLCASSITGLTANEQYFGPGTRLTVT.